The T cell receptor beta chain described here comes from a study of PD-1 blockade in classical Hodgkin lymphoma. General observations from the study: Complete responders matched newly diagnosed patients in baseline diversity.

Sample time point: cycle 4 day 1 (C4D1), after around six weeks of nivolumab. In every patient, relapse followed autologous stem cell transplantation, while exposure to brentuximab vedotin differed. V was trimmed by 6 bases and J by 0 bases, leaving 9 bases between them. This CDR3 is built from 15 residues. Germline values: CDR1 MDHEN, CDR2 SYDVKM. Libraries were prepared by immunoSEQ multiplex PCR; TCRdb keeps only in-frame clonotypes and omits some of them. The data show about 19,000 clones, about three quarters seen once. Note on this clone: The target antigen is unknown.

The sequencing here drew on peripheral blood mononuclear cells (PBMCs), taken before the fourth cycle of nivolumab. The chain carries TRBV28 and TRBJ1-6; D is undetermined. The receptor was isolated from a human donor with classical Hodgkin lymphoma. The CDR3 region is CASSSPDSYNSPLHF. CDR3 coding DNA: TGTGCCAGCAGCTCCCCAGACTCCTATAATTCACCCCTCCACTTT.